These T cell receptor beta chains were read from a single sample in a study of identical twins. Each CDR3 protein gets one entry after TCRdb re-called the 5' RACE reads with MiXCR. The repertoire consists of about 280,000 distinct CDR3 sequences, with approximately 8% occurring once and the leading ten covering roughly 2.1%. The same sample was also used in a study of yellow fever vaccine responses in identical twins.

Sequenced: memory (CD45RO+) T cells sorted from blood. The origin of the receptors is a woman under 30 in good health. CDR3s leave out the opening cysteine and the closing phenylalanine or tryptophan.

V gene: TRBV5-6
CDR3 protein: ASSSGAQSGAF

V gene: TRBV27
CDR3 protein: ASRSEDLTATQETQY

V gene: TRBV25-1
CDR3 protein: ASSGLNRGTYT

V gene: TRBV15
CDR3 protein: ALGRTERNEQF

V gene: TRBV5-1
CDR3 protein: ASSGTGTGPSGANVLT

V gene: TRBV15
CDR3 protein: ATSRDRDAYLNTEAF

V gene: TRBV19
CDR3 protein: ATNAHSSGANVLT

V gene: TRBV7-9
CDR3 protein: ASSFLLNSGRTGELF

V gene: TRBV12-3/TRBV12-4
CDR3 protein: ASSSDQGLGTDTQY

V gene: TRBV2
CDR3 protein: ASTLTGTYGYT

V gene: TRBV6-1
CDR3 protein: ASTPTASSTDTQY

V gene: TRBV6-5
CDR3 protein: ASSLTESSYNEQF

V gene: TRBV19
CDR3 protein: ASSMTGFNYEQY

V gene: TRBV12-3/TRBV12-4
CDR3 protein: ASSGTGGASRGYT